The source of this T cell receptor (beta chain) is a study of cytomegalovirus exposure and HLA in healthy donors. Germline V gene data show CDR1 as SGHDT and CDR2 as YYEEEE. Trimming removed 3 bases at V and 2 bases at J, with 12 bases between. CDR3 size: 15 residues. This clone was observed a single time. Its antigen is currently unknown. Study-wide results and caveats: The productive fraction for most TCR beta V segments was about 87% or about 30% in an earlier analysis. HLA allele associations emerged for 16,951 TCR beta sequences in a later analysis, at 0.05 false discovery rate. A link between a missense DCLRE1C variant and TCR beta V- and J-gene trimming emerged from a later analysis. It was confirmed in vitro that a few of the CMV-associated chains were specific for CMV antigens.

This PCR relied on a set of 60 Vbeta primers and 13 Jbeta primers. The assay was immunoSEQ multiplex PCR, and TCRdb's table has in-frame clones only and misses some. The data show approximately 150,000 clones, 80% to 85% seen once. The sequence derives from a human donor in good health. The genes are TRBV5-6 and TRBJ1-5, with D possibly matching TRBD1 (6 bases). The sequenced sample consisted of PBMCs. CDR3 in amino acids: CASSSRAGGNQPQHF. CDR3 sequence (DNA): TGTGCCAGCAGCTCCCGGGCAGGGGGCAATCAGCCCCAGCATTTT.